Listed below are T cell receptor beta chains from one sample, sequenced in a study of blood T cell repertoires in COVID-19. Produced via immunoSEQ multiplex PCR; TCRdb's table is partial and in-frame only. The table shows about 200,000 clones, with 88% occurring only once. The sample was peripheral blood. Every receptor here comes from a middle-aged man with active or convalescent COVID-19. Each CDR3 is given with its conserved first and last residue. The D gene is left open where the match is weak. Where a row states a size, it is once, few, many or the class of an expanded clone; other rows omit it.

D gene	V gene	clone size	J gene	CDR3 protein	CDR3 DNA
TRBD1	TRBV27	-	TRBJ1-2	CASSRDRRTTNYGYTF	TGTGCCAGCAGTCGGGACAGGCGAACCACTAACTATGGCTACACCTTC
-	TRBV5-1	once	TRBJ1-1	CASSLERGNTEAFF	TGCGCCAGCAGCTTGGAACGGGGAAACACTGAAGCTTTCTTT
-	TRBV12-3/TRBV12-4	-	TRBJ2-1	CASSLGGGNEQFF	TGTGCCAGCAGTTTAGGGGGAGGTAATGAGCAGTTCTTC
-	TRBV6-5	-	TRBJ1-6	CASRQGSYNSPLHF	TGTGCCAGCAGGCAGGGTTCCTATAATTCACCCCTCCACTTT
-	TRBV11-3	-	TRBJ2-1	CASSSRTFRVPIYNEQFF	TGTGCCAGCAGCTCAAGGACATTCCGGGTCCCCATCTACAATGAGCAGTTCTTC
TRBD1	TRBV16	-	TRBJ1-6	CASSREMTGGLDSPLHF	TGTGCCAGCAGCCGAGAGATGACAGGGGGATTGGATTCACCCCTCCACTTT
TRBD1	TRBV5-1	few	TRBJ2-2	CASSLGQGSSGELFF	TGCGCCAGCAGCTTGGGACAGGGAAGCTCCGGGGAGCTGTTTTTT
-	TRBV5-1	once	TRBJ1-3	CASSLSGSQGNTIYF	TGCGCCAGCAGCTTGTCAGGCTCGCAGGGAAACACCATATATTTT
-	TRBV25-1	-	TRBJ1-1	CASSGDKLNTEAFF	TGTGCCAGCAGTGGGGACAAACTGAACACTGAAGCTTTCTTT
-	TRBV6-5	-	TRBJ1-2	CASTRLGQNYGYTF	TGTGCCAGCACCCGTCTCGGACAGAACTATGGCTACACCTTC
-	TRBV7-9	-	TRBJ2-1	CASSPWGRGYQNEQFF	TGTGCCAGCAGCCCGTGGGGCAGGGGTTATCAAAATGAGCAGTTCTTC
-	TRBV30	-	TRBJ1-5	CAWRDRGNQPQHF	TGTGCCTGGAGAGACAGAGGCAATCAGCCCCAGCATTTT
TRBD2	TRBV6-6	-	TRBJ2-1	CAGQREALSEQFF	TGTGCCGGACAGCGGGAGGCGCTTAGTGAGCAGTTCTTC
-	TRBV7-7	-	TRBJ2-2	CASSQSPGELFF	TGTGCCAGCAGCCAAAGCCCCGGGGAGCTGTTTTTT
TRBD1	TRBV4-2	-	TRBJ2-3	CASSQEGQGLTDTQYF	TGTGCCAGCAGCCAAGAGGGACAGGGACTCACAGATACGCAGTATTTT
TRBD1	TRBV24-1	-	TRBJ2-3	CATRGWDSGDTQYF	TGTGCCACCAGAGGCTGGGACAGTGGAGATACGCAGTATTTT
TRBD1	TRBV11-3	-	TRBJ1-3	CASSFPTGLGNTIYF	TGTGCCAGCAGCTTTCCGACAGGGCTTGGAAACACCATATATTTT
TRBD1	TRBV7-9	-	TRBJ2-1	CASSPGQGTAGGSYNEQFF	TGTGCCAGCAGCCCGGGACAGGGTACGGCTGGGGGCTCCTACAATGAGCAGTTCTTC
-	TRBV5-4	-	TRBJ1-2	CASSLGQDVIYGYTF	TGTGCCAGCAGCTTGGGTCAGGATGTGATCTATGGCTACACCTTC
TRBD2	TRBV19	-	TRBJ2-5	CASSLRTSGKETQYF	TGTGCCAGTAGTCTCCGGACTAGTGGAAAGGAGACCCAGTACTTC
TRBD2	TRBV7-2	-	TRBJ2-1	CASSLRGGSYNEQFF	TGTGCCAGCAGCTTACGCGGGGGCTCCTACAATGAGCAGTTCTTC
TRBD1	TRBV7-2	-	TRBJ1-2	CASSTGQAYGYTF	TGTGCCAGCAGCACGGGACAGGCCTATGGCTACACCTTC
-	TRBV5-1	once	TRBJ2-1	CASSRSSGALINEQFF	TGCGCCAGCAGCCGGAGTTCAGGGGCCCTGATCAATGAGCAGTTCTTC
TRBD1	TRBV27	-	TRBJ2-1	CASSWRQGEQFF	TGTGCCAGCAGTTGGAGACAGGGTGAGCAGTTCTTC
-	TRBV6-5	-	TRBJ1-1	CASSLGGGASEAFF	TGTGCCAGCAGTTTGGGTGGGGGGGCGAGCGAAGCTTTCTTT
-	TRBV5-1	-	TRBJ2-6	CASSLGGSGANVLTF	TGCGCCAGCAGCTTGGGAGGTTCTGGGGCCAACGTCCTGACTTTC
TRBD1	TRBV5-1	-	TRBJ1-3	CASSSSVGQAGNTIYF	TGCGCCAGCAGCTCCTCGGTCGGACAGGCTGGAAACACCATATATTTT
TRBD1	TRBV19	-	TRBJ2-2	CASTTGTVMGTGELFF	TGTGCCAGTACCACCGGGACAGTGATGGGCACCGGGGAGCTGTTTTTT
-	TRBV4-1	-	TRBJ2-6	CASSPTGANVLTF	TGCGCCAGCAGCCCGACAGGGGCCAACGTCCTGACTTTC
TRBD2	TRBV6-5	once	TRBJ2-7	CASTGLAESSYEQYF	TGTGCCAGCACGGGACTAGCGGAAAGCTCCTACGAGCAGTACTTC
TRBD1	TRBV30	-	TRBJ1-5	CAWSRATGARGNQPQHF	TGTGCCTGGAGTCGGGCGACAGGGGCGAGAGGCAATCAGCCCCAGCATTTT
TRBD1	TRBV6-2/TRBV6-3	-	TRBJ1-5	CASSYSTLGAGGRNQPQHF	TGTGCCAGCAGTTACTCGACTTTAGGGGCAGGGGGACGAAATCAGCCCCAGCATTTT
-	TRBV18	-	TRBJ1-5	CASSPQKTSNQPQHF	TGTGCCAGCTCACCGCAGAAAACTAGCAATCAGCCCCAGCATTTT
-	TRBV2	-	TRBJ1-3	CASRAGKSGNTIYF	TGTGCCAGCAGGGCAGGGAAATCTGGAAACACCATATATTTT
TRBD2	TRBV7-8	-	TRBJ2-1	CASSLVGRGSANEQFF	TGTGCCAGCAGCTTAGTGGGCCGCGGGAGTGCCAATGAGCAGTTCTTC
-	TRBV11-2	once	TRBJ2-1	CASSPSGPYNEQFF	TGTGCCAGCAGCCCCAGTGGGCCCTACAATGAGCAGTTCTTC
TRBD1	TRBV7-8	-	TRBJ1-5	CASSPDRVNQPQHF	TGTGCCAGCAGCCCGGACAGGGTCAATCAGCCCCAGCATTTT
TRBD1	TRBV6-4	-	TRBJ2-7	CASSDCELGLSGQVKDEQYF	TGTGCCAGCAGTGACTGCGAACTCGGGCTTTCGGGACAGGTGAAAGACGAGCAGTACTTC
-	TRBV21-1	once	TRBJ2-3	CASRRGVGSYTDTQYF	TGTGCCAGCAGGAGAGGAGTAGGATCTTACACAGATACGCAGTATTTT
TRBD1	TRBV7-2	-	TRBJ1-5	CASSLVGQVNQPQHF	TGTGCCAGCAGCTTAGTCGGACAGGTTAATCAGCCCCAGCATTTT
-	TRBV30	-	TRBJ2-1	CAWSVLSRGKQFF	TGTGCCTGGAGTGTATTATCACGCGGGAAGCAGTTCTTC
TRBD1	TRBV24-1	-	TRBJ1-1	CATSDEKTGETEAFF	TGTGCCACCAGTGATGAAAAGACAGGGGAAACTGAAGCTTTCTTT
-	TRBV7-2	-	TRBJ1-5	CASSPEFRGPQHF	TGTGCCAGCAGCCCAGAGTTCAGAGGGCCCCAGCATTTT
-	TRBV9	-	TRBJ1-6	CASSSIGPRGNSPLHF	TGTGCCAGCAGCTCGATCGGACCCCGGGGGAATTCACCCCTCCACTTT
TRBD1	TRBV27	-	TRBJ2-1	CASSLGTGSYNEQFF	TGTGCCAGCAGCCTAGGGACAGGTTCCTACAATGAGCAGTTCTTC
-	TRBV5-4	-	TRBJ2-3	CASTPTMVATDTQYF	TGTGCCAGCACCCCAACGATGGTGGCTACAGATACGCAGTATTTT
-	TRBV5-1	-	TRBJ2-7	CASSSRGGQYF	TGCGCCAGCAGCTCGCGGGGTGGGCAGTACTTC
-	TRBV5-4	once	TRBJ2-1	CASSFRTAYNEQFF	TGTGCCAGCAGCTTCCGGACAGCTTACAATGAGCAGTTCTTC
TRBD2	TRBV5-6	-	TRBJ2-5	CASSSTSGGTEETQYF	TGTGCCAGCAGCTCGACTAGCGGGGGGACCGAAGAGACCCAGTACTTC
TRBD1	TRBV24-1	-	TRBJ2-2	CATFTPAGGPNTGELFF	TGTGCCACTTTTACTCCCGCAGGGGGCCCGAACACCGGGGAGCTGTTTTTT
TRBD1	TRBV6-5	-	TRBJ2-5	CASTPPGRGQETQYF	TGTGCCAGCACCCCCCCCGGCAGGGGGCAAGAGACCCAGTACTTC
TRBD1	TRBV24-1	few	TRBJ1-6	CATSARDRALSPLHF	TGTGCCACCAGTGCCCGAGACAGGGCGCTTTCACCCCTCCACTTT
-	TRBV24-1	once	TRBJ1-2	CATGGGDYGYTF	TGTGCCACCGGCGGAGGGGACTATGGCTACACCTTC
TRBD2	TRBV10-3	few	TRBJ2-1	CAIGVAGTEQFF	TGTGCCATCGGAGTAGCGGGAACTGAGCAGTTCTTC
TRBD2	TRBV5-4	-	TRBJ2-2	CASSLAGGLRGELFF	TGTGCCAGCAGCCTAGCGGGGGGGTTGCGTGGGGAGCTGTTTTTT
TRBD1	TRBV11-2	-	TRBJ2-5	CASSLGRTGVTQETQYF	TGTGCCAGCAGCTTAGGGAGGACAGGGGTGACACAAGAGACCCAGTACTTC
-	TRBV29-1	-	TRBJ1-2	CSVGGSSQDYGYTF	TGCAGCGTTGGGGGCAGTTCCCAGGACTATGGCTACACCTTC
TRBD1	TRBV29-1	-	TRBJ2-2	CSAGTGLGTGELFF	TGCAGCGCCGGGACAGGGCTGGGAACCGGGGAGCTGTTTTTT
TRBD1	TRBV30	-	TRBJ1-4	CAWTMTGLAEKLFF	TGTGCCTGGACCATGACAGGGCTGGCTGAAAAACTGTTTTTT
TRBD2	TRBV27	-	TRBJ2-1	CASRKAGGPHEQFF	TGTGCCAGCAGAAAAGCGGGAGGGCCACATGAGCAGTTCTTC